This T cell receptor (beta chain) was obtained from a study of blood T cell repertoires in COVID-19. Overall study: The analysed material was cDNA or gDNA that came from T cells, B-cell-depleted T cells, or PBMCs.

V lost 2 bases and J 3 bases, leaving 13 bases between the germline ends. Per the germline V gene, CDR1 is SGHRS and CDR2 is YFSETQ. The CDR3 loop spans 15 amino acids. The table lists this clone with a count of one. The method was immunoSEQ multiplex PCR; TCRdb's version includes in-frame clones alone and lacks a portion of them. This sample has 50,000 to 65,000 clones, with roughly 68% found just once. The chain couples TRBV5-1 to TRBJ2-3; D possibly corresponds to TRBD1 (6 bases). The specimen sequenced was peripheral blood. The TCR sequence derives from a woman aged 80 or over with acute or convalescent COVID-19. The CDR3 DNA is TGCGCCAGCAGCTTTGTAGGGACAAGTACAGATACGCAGTATTTT. Encoded protein: CASSFVGTSTDTQYF.